The present TCR beta chain was sequenced within a study of human thymus T cells. During corrective heart surgery, resections were taken, and the thymus tissue came from them. The CDR3 contains 15 residues. Germline CDR1 is MDHEN and CDR2 is SYDVKM. Trimming removed 5 bases at V and 1 base at J, with 13 bases between. TCRdb's copy holds only in-frame clones and misses some; the assay was immunoSEQ multiplex PCR. There are roughly 86,000 clones in the sample; about 96% occur only once, and 0.031% lies in the top ten. The material sequenced was thymus tissue. This rearrangement joins TRBV28 to TRBJ2-3; D not resolved. This TCR was recovered from a boy younger than two with a congenital heart defect but otherwise immunologically healthy. CDR3 loop: CASSPTISGTDTQYF. DNA for the CDR3: TGTGCCAGCAGTCCCACGATTTCGGGCACAGATACGCAGTATTTT.